A single T cell receptor beta chain is shown here with its context. Its antigen remains undetermined. Read coverage stops 3 residues before the CDR3 terminus; the germline J gene supplies the remainder. Counted from cysteine to phenylalanine, this CDR3 has 14 amino acids. Only the CDR3 bases that were read are kept: 33 of them, in frame from base 1. In the germline V gene (reference sequence), CDR1 corresponds to GTSNPN and CDR2 to SVGIG. V is clipped by 4 bases and J by 1 base, and the sequence between their germline boundaries is 11 bases long. TCR beta CDR3 regions were amplified by multiplex PCR from an average of roughly 1,200 ng genomic DNA per sample using the immunoSEQ assay. The assay corrected primer bias using a complete synthetic TCR repertoire to establish an amplification baseline. The amplicons were sequenced using the Illumina platform. The authors' pipeline ran thus. Error correction of the sequences involved clustering with frequency ratios plus a modified nearest-neighbor algorithm, after which the sequences were analyzed in the immunoSEQ Analyzer using IMGT gene definitions. TCR richness and evenness were averaged over 20 rarefaction repeats at each rarefaction depth, excluding samples with fewer sequences than the depth. Relative abundances of V, D and J genes were compared between groups using Wilcoxon rank sum tests, with FDR correction applied. Blinded duplicates gave an intraclass correlation of around 95% for TCR richness and an average of around 76% across 66 gene segments. TCRdb took over this immuneACCESS table, retaining in-frame rearrangements with V and J assigned. Such tables are incomplete; in checked studies, under half of the missing clones stem from an unresolved V gene, and the remainder is unexplained. V and J calls and clone size are those listed in that table; D and trimming were worked out from the DNA. The sample table on file contains tens of thousands of clones. The ten most abundant clones make up about 8.8% of the sample.

Every participant had a single incident cervical HPV16 infection, and women with prevalent HPV16 infections were excluded. Cervical HPV DNA was detected by MY09/MY11 PCR, and genotyping was performed by dot-blot hybridization. Approximately 15 mL of heparinized blood was centrifuged, after which the buffy coat was aliquoted, frozen at -30 degrees C, and then stored at -80 degrees C. Genomic DNA was extracted from buffy coat specimens using QIAGEN kits. These data belong to a study of T cells in women clearing cervical HPV infection (dated by TCRdb to the late 2010s). The study in broad terms: Cases were approximately 25 women with histologically confirmed HPV16-related CIN3 or worse, including a couple of invasive cancers. Controls were around 23 women whose single incident HPV16 infection cleared within 12 months without precancer or cancer developing. Blood from cases was collected at the visit at which the lesion was first identified, whereas blood from controls was collected once infection was no longer detected. Among cases, blood sampling occurred a median of about 160 days after lesion detection, with an interquartile range of roughly 90 to 200 days. Since HLA typing was available for only a few women, HLA type could not be ruled out as a confounder. An exploratory proof-of-principle case-control study, nested within the Guanacaste HPV Natural History Study in Costa Rica, was conducted to compare TCR repertoires across cervical HPV16 outcomes. Cases were matched to controls by age within five years and by the year the sample was collected. Median age was about 30 years in cases versus roughly 37 in controls, and baseline characteristics did not differ significantly. The parent cohort enrolled approximately 9,200 women aged 18 or older in Guanacaste, Costa Rica, during about 1992 to 1995 and followed them for more than 6 years. Five blinded duplicates per group were added as quality controls, giving some 60 samples: 50 or so participants and 10 replicates.

What the study reported, not specific to this receptor: Whether associations preceded infection or resulted from infection could not be shown with the cross-sectional design, and effector/memory subsets and HPV-specific T cells were not isolated. CIN3+ cases had significantly higher TCR repertoire richness than controls across sequencing depths, but evenness did not differ between the groups. Cases were distinguished from controls with an estimated AUC of roughly 0.81 by random forest classifiers combining richness and V gene abundances. Because T-cell numbers per sample were unknown, differences in richness could reflect varying T-cell content rather than repertoire biology. TRBV6-7 relative abundance was lower in cases than in controls (roughly 0.11% versus 0.16%; Bonferroni P = 0.0008).

This receptor was obtained from a woman between 18 and 70 years old with a cervical HPV16 infection that either progressed to CIN3+ or cleared (not recorded which). Here the chain combines TRBV30 and TRBJ1-3, with an unclear D gene assignment. Sample: blood buffy coat. The CDR3 region: CAWIPPGSGNTIYF. The covered CDR3 bases are TGTGCCTGGATCCCCCCGGGGTCTGGAAACACC.